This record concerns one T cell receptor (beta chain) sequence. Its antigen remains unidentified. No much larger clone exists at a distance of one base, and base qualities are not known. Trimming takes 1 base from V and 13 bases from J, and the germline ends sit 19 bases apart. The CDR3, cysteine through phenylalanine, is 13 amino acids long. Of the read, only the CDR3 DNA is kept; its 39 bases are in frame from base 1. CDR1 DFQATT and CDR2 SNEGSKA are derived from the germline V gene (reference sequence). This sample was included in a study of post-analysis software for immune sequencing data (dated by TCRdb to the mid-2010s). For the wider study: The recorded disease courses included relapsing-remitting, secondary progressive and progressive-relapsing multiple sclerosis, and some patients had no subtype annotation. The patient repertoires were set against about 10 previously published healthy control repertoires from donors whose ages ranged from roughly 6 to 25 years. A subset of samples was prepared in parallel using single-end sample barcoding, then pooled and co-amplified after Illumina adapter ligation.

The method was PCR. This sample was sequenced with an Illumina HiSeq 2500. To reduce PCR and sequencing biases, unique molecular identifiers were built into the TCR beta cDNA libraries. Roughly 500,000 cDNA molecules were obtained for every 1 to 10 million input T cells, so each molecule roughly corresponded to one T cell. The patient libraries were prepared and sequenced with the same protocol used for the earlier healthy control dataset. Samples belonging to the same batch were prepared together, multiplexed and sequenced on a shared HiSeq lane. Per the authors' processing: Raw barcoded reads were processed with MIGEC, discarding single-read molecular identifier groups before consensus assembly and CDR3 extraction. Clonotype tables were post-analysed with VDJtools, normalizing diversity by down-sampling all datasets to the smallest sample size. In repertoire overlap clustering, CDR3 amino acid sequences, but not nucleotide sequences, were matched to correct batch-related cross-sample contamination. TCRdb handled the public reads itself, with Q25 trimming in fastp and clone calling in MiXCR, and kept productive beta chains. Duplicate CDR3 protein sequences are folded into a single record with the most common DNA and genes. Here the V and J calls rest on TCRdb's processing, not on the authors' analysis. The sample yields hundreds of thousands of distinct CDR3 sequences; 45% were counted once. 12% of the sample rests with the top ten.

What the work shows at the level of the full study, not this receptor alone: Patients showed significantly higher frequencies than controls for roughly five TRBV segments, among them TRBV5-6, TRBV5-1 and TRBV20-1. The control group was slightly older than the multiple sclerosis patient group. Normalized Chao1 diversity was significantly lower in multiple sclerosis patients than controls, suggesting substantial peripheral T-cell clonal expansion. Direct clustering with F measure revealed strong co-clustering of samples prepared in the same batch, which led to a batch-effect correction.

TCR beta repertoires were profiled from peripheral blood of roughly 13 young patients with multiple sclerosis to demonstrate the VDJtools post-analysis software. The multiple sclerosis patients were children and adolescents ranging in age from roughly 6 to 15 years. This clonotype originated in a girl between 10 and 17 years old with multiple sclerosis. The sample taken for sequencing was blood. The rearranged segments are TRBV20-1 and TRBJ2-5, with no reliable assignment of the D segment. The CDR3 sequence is CSARGPPGNERYF. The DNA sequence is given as TGCAGTGCTAGAGGCCCTCCCGGCAATGAGCGGTACTTC.